Here is one T cell receptor beta chain with its context. No antigen is known for it. Repertoires were sampled repeatedly during chemoradiotherapy. Assay: immunoSEQ multiplex PCR; the TCRdb copy retains only in-frame clones and omits some. The data show several thousand clones, with approximately 80% seen just once and under 9.5% held by the top ten. V lost 6 bases to trimming and J lost 0 bases, with 11 bases between them. Germline-derived CDR1 and CDR2 are MNHNY and SVGAGI (reference sequence). This CDR3 is 14 amino acids long. This entry comes from a study of chemoradiotherapy in HPV16-positive cancers. Study conclusions and caveats: During treatment, candidate HPV-specific clones and E7-related motifs expanded in tumor. HPV-specific T cells were functionally defined from only a couple of HPV16-positive patients.

The genes are TRBV6-6 and TRBJ1-2; D gene uncertain. The sequencing used tumor tissue, collected from a patient who underwent chemoradiotherapy. The source of this sequence is a human donor with HPV-associated anogenital cancer. The CDR3 reads CASSPRAANYGYTF. In DNA, the CDR3 is TGTGCCAGCAGCCCCCGGGCAGCTAACTATGGCTACACCTTC.